These 8 T cell receptor beta chains originate from one sample sequenced in a study of CD4 T cell repertoires in COVID-19. Data came from immunoSEQ multiplex PCR; TCRdb stores just in-frame clones and leaves some out. The sample includes some 71,000 clones, about 83% seen only once; the top ten take 0.45% to 0.6%. Sequences were derived from CD4+ T cells from peripheral blood, sampled after recovery from COVID-19. Source of these receptors: a human donor who had COVID-19.

The chain is built from TRBV3-1 (or the pseudogene TRBV3-2) and TRBJ2-1; possibly TRBD2 for D (5 bases). Trimming took off 3 bases at V and 6 bases at J, with 12 bases between the two ends. Per the germline V gene, CDR1 is LGHDT and CDR2 is YNNKEL (reference sequence). This CDR3 contains 14 residues. CDR3: CASSQALTSNEQFF. The CDR3 DNA sequence: TGTGCCAGCAGCCAGGCCCTAACTAGCAATGAGCAGTTCTTC.

The rearrangement uses TRBV7-2 and TRBJ1-4, with a tentative D call TRBD1 (5 bases). The CDR3 runs to 15 residues. Trimming took off 5 bases at V and 6 bases at J, with 16 bases between the two ends. Germline assignment: CDR1 SGHTA and CDR2 FQGNSA. The DNA for the CDR3 is TGTGCCAGCAGCCAAGGGAGGGGAGGGGATGAAAAACTGTTTTTT. It codes for CASSQGRGGDEKLFF.

The V call is TRBV7-9, the J call TRBJ2-3; 10 bases fit TRBD2. Trimming cost V 1 base and J 0 bases; bases outside gene matches: 7. The CDR3 totals 18 residues. Germline V lookup: CDR1 SEHNR, CDR2 FQNEAQ (reference sequence). The CDR3 here is CASSLGASGGPSTDTQYF. CDR3 coding DNA: TGTGCCAGCAGCTTAGGTGCTAGCGGGGGACCTAGCACAGATACGCAGTATTTT.

CDR3: CASSLAGPGGYNSPLHF. CDR3 bases: TGTGCCAGCAGCTTAGCGGGGCCAGGGGGCTATAATTCACCCCTCCACTTT. J is TRBJ1-6 and V is TRBV7-9, with 7 bases that match TRBD1. The CDR3 has 17 residues. CDR1 and CDR2 (germline): SEHNR, FQNEAQ (reference sequence). Trimming removed 0 bases from V and 3 bases from J; junction bases left unmatched: 5.

The chain has TRBV2 and TRBJ1-5; possibly TRBD1 for D (6 bases). There are 16 residues in the CDR3. The V end was cut by 4 bases, the J end by 2 bases, with 15 bases between. Germline CDR1 is SNHLY and CDR2 is FYNNEI. Here the CDR3 reads CASSGRGGRGNQPQHF. CDR3 DNA sequence: TGTGCCAGCAGTGGTAGAGGGGGAAGGGGCAATCAGCCCCAGCATTTT.

This sequence joins TRBV6-4 and TRBJ1-2, with a weak D call TRBD1 (6 bases). V gave up 5 bases and J gave up 11 bases, with 24 bases separating them. This CDR3 region has 15 residues. Germline V gene lookup returns CDR1 MRHNA and CDR2 SNTAGT. Here the CDR3 reads CASSTGLEGQAEYTF. The CDR3 DNA reads as TGTGCCAGCAGTACAGGGTTAGAAGGGCAGGCGGAGTACACCTTC.

The CDR3 loop is CASSYAEENSPLHF. The CDR3 DNA is TGTGCCAGCAGTTATGCCGAGGAAAATTCACCCCTCCACTTT. The chain carries TRBV6-5 and TRBJ1-6, with D hard to call. The CDR3 length is 14 residues. Germline V gives CDR1 MNHEY, CDR2 SVGAGI. V lost 3 bases and J 7 bases, leaving 10 bases between the germline ends.

The V gene is TRBV7-9, the J gene TRBJ2-3; D perhaps matches TRBD2 (5 bases). Trimming shortened V by 5 bases and J by 3 bases, and 15 bases separated the two germline ends. The CDR3 is 15 amino acids. CDR1 is SEHNR, CDR2 FQNEAQ, per germline (reference sequence). DNA for the CDR3: TGTGCCAGCAGCCGGGGTTCCGGGTTAACAGATACGCAGTATTTT. Translating gives CASSRGSGLTDTQYF.